This T cell receptor (beta chain) was sequenced in a study of blood T cell repertoires in COVID-19. Study-wide context: From T cells, B-cell-depleted T cells, or PBMCs came the material, which was cDNA or gDNA.

This CDR3 has 16 residues. Per the study methods: How many nucleated cells were present was estimated from reference gene primer amplification. Clones were sequenced by immunoSEQ multiplex PCR, and TCRdb holds only the in-frame ones, with some missing. From that table come the V and J calls and clone size; the DNA was used to work out D and trimming. The top ten hold roughly 4.7% of the sample, which has around 23,000 clones, 86% seen once. This clone has a handful of counts. The TCR was taken from a man aged 50-59 years with active COVID-19. Sequencing input: peripheral blood. The chain has TRBV21-1 and TRBJ2-7; the table gives TRBD1 as D, unverified against the DNA. TRBV21-1 is a known pseudogene. The CDR3 spells CASSLRDGTGGYEQYF. In DNA, the CDR3 is TGTGCCAGCAGCTTAAGAGATGGGACAGGGGGCTACGAGCAGTACTTC.